This TCR beta chain was identified during a study of CD8 T cells in ankylosing spondylitis. Regarding the study as a whole: Earlier studies detected some motif variants in reactive arthritis synovial fluid and blood. Made up of eight highly homologous variants, a TCR beta motif appeared characteristic of ankylosing spondylitis blood. CD8+ by phenotype, disease-linked clones were relatively rare in peripheral blood. Matched synovial fluid from ankylosing spondylitis patients was reported to be enriched for disease-linked clones.

This clonotype has more than one count but fewer than ten. Its cognate antigen is unknown. Construction of TCR beta libraries was performed using quantitative 5'-RACE with molecular barcodes. TCRdb fed the 5' RACE reads into MiXCR, producing one record per CDR3 protein. The data show tens of thousands of distinct CDR3 sequences, 9% seen once. Looked up from germline, CDR1 is SEHNR and CDR2 is FQNEAQ (reference sequence). This CDR3 is 15 amino acids long. The V end lost 4 bases, the J end lost 2 bases, and 14 bases lay between the germline ends. The clonotype originates from a male donor with ankylosing spondylitis. The sequenced sample was blood, either unsorted or a sorted T cell fraction (not recorded which). This chain uses TRBV7-9 with TRBJ2-5, with D tentatively TRBD1 (5 bases). The CDR3 DNA follows: TGTGCCAGCAGCTCAGACAGTATCGAACAAGAGACCCAGTACTTC. Amino acid sequence: CASSSDSIEQETQYF. The full variable domain, its missing parts supplied by reference TRBV7-9 and TRBJ2-5, is DTGVSQNPRHKITKRGQNVTFRCDPISEHNRLYWYRQTLGQGPEFLTYFQNEAQLEKSRLLSDRFSAERPKGSFSTLEIQRTEQGDSAMYLCASSSDSIEQETQYFGPGTRLLVL.